The sequence of this T cell receptor beta chain was determined in a study of shared clonotypes between healthy human individuals. In the CD4+ fraction, cells were divided into CD45RA+ naive and CD45RA-negative memory subsets. Findings and limits, study-wide: Sequencing of the sorted subsets was shown by rarefaction to be incomplete despite large depth.

Clones were read by immunoSEQ multiplex PCR, and TCRdb kept only the in-frame ones, dropping some. The sample has 950,000 to 1,300,000 clones, about 75% seen once. A word on this clone: What it binds is unknown.

Per germline, CDR1 SNHLY and CDR2 FYNNEI. Deletions cut 5 bases from V and 3 bases from J, with 5 bases between. The CDR3 spans 11 residues. The chain has TRBV2 and TRBJ2-7; D is unclear. The sample was memory CD4+ T cells sorted from blood. Regarding subset: CD45RA-negative fraction. This sequence originates from a young man in good health. This CDR3 reads CASSLFYEQYF. In DNA form, the CDR3 reads TGTGCCAGCAGTCTGTTCTACGAGCAGTACTTC.